Presented here are 31 T cell receptor beta chains from one specimen sequenced in a study of CD8 T cells in ankylosing spondylitis. Each CDR3 protein gets one entry after TCRdb re-called the 5' RACE reads with MiXCR. Of 220,000 or so distinct CDR3 sequences in the sample, approximately 10% are singletons; the top ten hold about a fifth. What was sequenced was blood, either unsorted or a sorted T cell fraction (not recorded which). These receptors were obtained from a male donor with ankylosing spondylitis or in good health (not recorded which).

This clonotype has only a few counts. The junction differs from germline at one of its ends, possibly a read error. The chain is built from TRBV12-3 or TRBV12-4 and TRBJ2-7, with D perhaps TRBD2 (6 bases). The CDR3 sequence is 14 residues long. CDR3 nucleotides: TGTGCCAGCAGTTTAGCTGTTCGGGACTCCTCTTATCGCTTC. It is translated as CASSLAVRDSSYRF.

In this sample, this clonotype turned up many times. The V and J genes are TRBV6-1 and TRBJ2-5, with a possible D match to TRBD2 (5 bases). This CDR3 spans 14 amino acids. V gave up 6 bases and J gave up 7 bases, with 18 bases separating them. Germline CDR1 MNHNS, CDR2 SASEGT. CDR3 sequence reads: CASRLTNGVTTQYF. The CDR3 region has the DNA TGTGCCAGCAGACTTACCAACGGGGTAACGACCCAGTACTTC.

This clonotype has a count of ten or more. The chain is built from TRBV9 and TRBJ2-1; D gene uncertain. The ends were cut back, 3 bases at V and 0 bases at J, with 10 bases in the middle. Per the germline V gene, CDR1 is SGDLS and CDR2 is YYNGEE. This CDR3 is 15 amino acids long. CDR3 region: CASSALVGSYNEQFF. Here the CDR3 DNA reads TGTGCCAGCAGCGCGCTAGTGGGCTCCTACAATGAGCAGTTCTTC.

This clonotype has just a few counts. The gene calls are TRBV6-2 or TRBV6-3 and TRBJ1-1, with D unresolved. This CDR3 contains 15 residues. Between the trimmed V and J ends, which lost 7 bases and 0 bases, there was a span of 15 bases. The germline gives CDR1 MNHEY, CDR2 SVGEGT. As DNA, the CDR3 is TGTGCCAGCAACGCTCTCGGGGTTCTGAACACTGAAGCTTTCTTT. Protein: CASNALGVLNTEAFF.

The chain couples TRBV20-1 to TRBJ2-5; 9 bases align to TRBD2. Losses at the gene ends were 5 bases for V and 5 bases for J; bases not matched to a gene: 6. Germline V lookup: CDR1 DFQATT, CDR2 SNEGSKA (reference sequence). The CDR3 length is 13 residues. CDR3 DNA: TGCAGTGCTTTAGCGGGGGCGGGGGAGACCCAGTACTTC. It codes for CSALAGAGETQYF.

Many counts were recorded for this clonotype. Sequence at one end of the junction differs from germline and may be a read error. This chain joins TRBV7-7 and TRBJ1-4, with D tentatively TRBD1 (6 bases). Germline CDR1 reads SSHAT; CDR2 reads FNYEAQ (reference sequence). The CDR3 runs 13 residues. The CDR3 DNA reads as TGTGCTAGCAGCCGGGGGCCTAATGAAAACCTGTTTTTT. It specifies CASSRGPNENLFF.

In its sample, this clonotype was seen many times. This rearrangement joins TRBV7-8 to TRBJ1-1; D ambiguous. V lost 2 bases to trimming and J lost 5 bases, with 9 bases between them. The CDR3 is made up of 13 amino acids. Germline-derived CDR1 and CDR2 are SGHVS and FQNEAQ. Here the CDR3 DNA reads TGTGCCAGCAGCTTACAACGGGAGACTGAAGCTTTCTTT. It is translated as CASSLQRETEAFF.

This clonotype was counted many times. The V call is TRBV29-1, the J call TRBJ1-1; D is undetermined. Germline assignment: CDR1 SQVTM and CDR2 ANQGSEA. This CDR3 has 10 residues. Between the trimmed V and J ends, which lost 6 bases and 0 bases, there was a span of 2 bases. This CDR3 reads CSVMNTEAFF. DNA of the CDR3: TGCAGCGTAATGAACACTGAAGCTTTCTTT.

The V call is TRBV20-1, the J call TRBJ2-4; no definite D call. The CDR3 covers 14 residues. CDR1 DFQATT and CDR2 SNEGSKA come from the germline V gene (reference sequence). Trimming shortened V by 5 bases and J by 0 bases, and 11 bases separated the two germline ends. This CDR3 reads CSAFKSLAKNIQYF. CDR3 sequence (DNA): TGCAGTGCTTTTAAATCACTAGCCAAAAACATTCAGTACTTC.

There are many counts of this clonotype. This chain links TRBV3-1 with TRBJ2-7, with 10 bases fitting TRBD1. The CDR3 extends over 14 amino acids. Germline CDR1 and CDR2: LGHDT and YNNKEL (reference sequence). V lost 3 bases, J lost 7 bases, and 6 bases stayed unmatched. As DNA, the CDR3 is TGTGCCAGCAGCCATGGGACAGGGGCCTCTGAGCAGTACTTC. This sequence encodes CASSHGTGASEQYF.

This clonotype has ten or more counts. The rearrangement joins TRBV20-1 to TRBJ2-1, with 7 bases lining up with TRBD2. Germline V gene sequence: CDR1 DFQATT, CDR2 SNEGSKA (reference sequence). This CDR3 spans 13 amino acids. V lost 5 bases and J lost 6; bases outside the gene matches: 7. In DNA form, the CDR3 reads TGCAGTGCTCACGAAACTAGCGTCAATGAGCAGTTCTTC. This sequence encodes CSAHETSVNEQFF.

The table lists this clonotype with a count of one. One base away lies a much larger clone, so this may be a sequencing read error. This chain links TRBV3-1 with TRBJ2-1; D is possibly TRBD1 or TRBD2 (6 bases each). Germline-derived CDR1 and CDR2 are LGHDT and YNNKEL (reference sequence). The CDR3 contains 15 residues. The CDR3 protein is CASSQDGGSFNEQFF. CDR3 coding DNA: TGTGCCAGCAGCCAGGACGGGGGCTCCTTCAATGAGCAGTTCTTC.

This clonotype was counted at least ten times. V and J are TRBV4-2 and TRBJ2-1; D is possibly TRBD1 (6 bases). CDR3 length: 13 residues. Looked up from germline, CDR1 is LGHNA and CDR2 is YNFKEQ. V was pared by 0 bases and J by 16 bases, with 16 bases between. CDR3 DNA: TGTGCCAGCAGCCAAGACGTAACAGGGTTGTCATTCTTC. Translated: CASSQDVTGLSFF.

At least ten counts were recorded for this clonotype. The chain has TRBV20-1 and TRBJ2-7; no definite D call. V shed 1 base and J shed 0 bases, with 7 bases lying between them. The CDR3 runs 13 residues. In germline, CDR1 is DFQATT, CDR2 SNEGSKA (reference sequence). The DNA for the CDR3 is TGCAGTGCTAGAGGTGAGAACTCCTACGAGCAGTACTTC. Amino acids: CSARGENSYEQYF.

The chain uses TRBV30 and TRBJ1-4, with D unclear. Germline CDR1 GTSNPN, CDR2 SVGIG (reference sequence). The CDR3 is 13 residues long. V was clipped by 1 base and J by 10 bases, with 13 bases between them. The CDR3 reads CAWSGSRALKLFF. Written as DNA, the CDR3 is TGTGCCTGGAGTGGGTCGCGGGCCTTAAAACTGTTTTTT.

The chain recombines TRBV19 with TRBJ2-3; TRBD1 matches at 8 bases. The V and J ends lost 6 bases and 13 bases, in that order; junction bases with no gene match: 12. Looked up from germline, CDR1 is LNHDA and CDR2 is SQIVND (reference sequence). The CDR3 has 13 residues. CDR3 nucleotide sequence: TGTGCCAGTAGAGAGCAGGGGGCGGATCTGGAGTATTTT. This sequence encodes CASREQGADLEYF. Drawing the rest from reference TRBV19 and TRBJ2-3, the complete variable domain is DGGITQSPKYLFRKEGQNVTLSCEQNLNHDAMYWYRQDPGQGLRLIYYSQIVNDFQKGDIAEGYSVSREKKESFPLTVTSAQKNPTAFYLCASREQGADLEYFGPGTRLTVL.

The sample holds many counts of this clonotype. The rearrangement joins TRBV24-1 to TRBJ1-2; D is unclear. Deletions cut 2 bases from V and 2 bases from J, with 5 bases between. The CDR3 totals 13 residues. Germline V gene sequence: CDR1 KGHDR, CDR2 SFDVKD. CDR3 bases: TGTGCCACCAGTGATTCCATAAACTATGGCTACACCTTC. Translating gives CATSDSINYGYTF.

The sample holds a few counts of this clonotype. The chain combines TRBV9 with TRBJ1-2; D remains ambiguous. The CDR3 has 13 amino acids. CDR1 and CDR2 from the germline V gene are SGDLS and YYNGEE. Deletions cut 4 bases from V and 7 bases from J, with 14 bases between. For the CDR3, the DNA is TGTGCCAGCAGCCCGGACCCAGGCCCTGGCTACACCTTC. It translates to CASSPDPGPGYTF.

The chain links TRBV20-1 to TRBJ2-1; the match to TRBD2 covers 9 bases. V dropped 2 bases and J dropped 9; count of bases not matched to a gene: 5. Germline values: CDR1 DFQATT, CDR2 SNEGSKA (reference sequence). The CDR3 contains 13 residues. CDR3 DNA: TGCAGTGCTAGACTAGCGGGGCTTGGTGAGCAGTTCTTC. Its protein product is CSARLAGLGEQFF.

This clonotype came up many times. This chain uses TRBV20-1 with TRBJ2-6; 9 positions agree with TRBD1. Per germline, CDR1 DFQATT and CDR2 SNEGSKA (reference sequence). V was pared by 2 bases and J by 2 bases, with 10 bases of the junction left unmatched. The CDR3 sequence is 18 residues long. The CDR3 nucleotides are TGCAGTGCTAGAATTACCGGGACAGGGTCGGCTGGGGCCAACGTCCTGACTTTC. It yields the protein CSARITGTGSAGANVLTF.

This clonotype was seen many times. The V gene is TRBV12-3 or TRBV12-4, the J gene TRBJ2-2; D possibly corresponds to TRBD1 (6 bases). Trimming left V 5 bases short and J 0 bases short, with 13 bases between. The CDR3 consists of 16 residues. CDR3 DNA sequence: TGTGCCAGCAGTACCCCGACAGGCACGAACACCGGGGAGCTGTTTTTT. Residues: CASSTPTGTNTGELFF.

This clonotype was detected many times. The chain employs TRBV24-1 and TRBJ2-7; 9 bases map to TRBD1. Germline trimming cut 3 bases from V and 1 base from J; bases unmatched to any gene: 3. This CDR3 has 15 residues. The V gene's germline CDR1 is KGHDR and CDR2 SFDVKD. CDR3 coding DNA: TGTGCCACCAGTGATCCGGGACAGGGTTCCTACGAGCAGTACTTC. Translated: CATSDPGQGSYEQYF.

The V call is TRBV5-1, the J call TRBJ2-2, with a weak D call TRBD1 (6 bases). The length of the CDR3 is 16 residues. From germline, CDR1 is SGHRS and CDR2 YFSETQ. Trimming stripped 0 bases from V and 5 bases from J, with 14 bases between. The CDR3: CASSLEVSGATGELFF. The DNA for the CDR3 is TGCGCCAGCAGCTTGGAGGTCTCAGGGGCGACCGGGGAGCTGTTTTTT.

This clonotype was counted only a few times. The chain couples TRBV5-1 to TRBJ2-5, with D possibly being TRBD1 (5 bases). The CDR3 length is 12 residues. V lost 1 base and J lost 10, with 11 bases in between. Germline V CDR1 and CDR2: SGHRS, YFSETQ. CDR3 DNA: TGCGCCAGCAGCTTGCAGGGAAGTGGCCAGTACTTC. Residues: CASSLQGSGQYF.

As to this clonotype: A clone one base away is much larger, so this may be a read error. The chain links TRBV29-1 to TRBJ1-3; D perhaps matches TRBD1 (5 bases). CDR1 and CDR2 from the germline V gene are SQVTM and ANQGSEA. The CDR3 totals 15 residues. CDR3 sequence reads: CSGKEDSSSGYTIYF. DNA for the CDR3: TGCAGCGGGAAGGAAGACAGCAGCTCTGGATACACCATATATTTT.

This clonotype was seen repeatedly, ten times or more. V usage is TRBV18 and J usage is TRBJ1-1; TRBD1 might be the D (6 bases). The CDR3 has 15 residues. V shed 2 bases and J shed 4 bases, with 14 bases lying between them. CDR1 is KGHSH, CDR2 LQKENI, per germline. The CDR3 is CASSPGAQGPTEAFF. For the CDR3, the DNA is TGTGCCAGCTCACCAGGTGCGCAGGGGCCCACTGAAGCTTTCTTT.

There are many counts of this clonotype. The chain couples TRBV5-1 to TRBJ1-1; D is possibly TRBD1 (5 bases). Germline V gene lookup returns CDR1 SGHRS and CDR2 YFSETQ. V lost 3 bases, J lost 4 bases, and 19 bases lay in between. This CDR3 is 16 amino acids long. The CDR3 loop is CASSSVLQAGTTEAFF. CDR3 nucleotide sequence: TGCGCCAGCAGCTCAGTCCTACAGGCGGGGACCACTGAAGCTTTCTTT.

This clonotype was seen more than once but under ten times. The rearrangement links TRBV7-9 to TRBJ2-7, with 9 nucleotides matching TRBD1. V was pared by 5 bases and J by 0 bases, with 11 bases of the junction left unmatched. The CDR3 spans 17 residues. Germline CDR1 and CDR2: SEHNR and FQNEAQ (reference sequence). The CDR3 here is CASSRLWDRDPSYEQYF. The DNA for the CDR3 is TGTGCCAGCAGCCGACTCTGGGACAGGGACCCCTCCTACGAGCAGTACTTC.

This clonotype was seen many times. CDR3 bases: TGCAGTGCTATCCGGACTGAGGAAGAGACCCAGTACTTC. It translates to CSAIRTEEETQYF. The chain is built from TRBV20-1 and TRBJ2-5; D perhaps matches TRBD2 (5 bases). Trimming cost V 4 bases and J 3 bases, with 12 bases left between them. CDR3 length: 13 residues. CDR1 DFQATT and CDR2 SNEGSKA come from the germline V gene (reference sequence).

This clonotype showed up many times. The genes are TRBV9 and TRBJ2-2; D is unclear. V lost 3 bases, J lost 3 bases, and 12 bases lay in between. The CDR3 is made up of 15 amino acids. Per germline, CDR1 SGDLS and CDR2 YYNGEE. The CDR3 loop reads CASSARNWDTGELFF. The CDR3 DNA reads TGTGCCAGCAGCGCCCGGAATTGGGACACCGGGGAGCTGTTTTTT.

The chain employs TRBV11-3 and TRBJ2-3; TRBD2 matches at 13 bases. V lost 5 bases and J lost 6; bases outside the gene matches: 11. Germline V CDR1 and CDR2: SGHNT, YENEEA. The CDR3 spans 17 residues. The DNA for the CDR3 is TGTGCCAGCAGCGCCGGTCTCCCGGGACTAGCGGGGGATACGCAGTATTTT. As protein: CASSAGLPGLAGDTQYF.